These 12 T cell receptor beta chains came from one sample sequenced in a study of T cell repertoires in cytomegalovirus infection. No cognate antigen is known for these TCRs. MiXCR was run by TCRdb on the reads, yielding one entry per CDR3 protein. Of more than 95,000 distinct CDR3 sequences in the sample, 25% to 35% were seen once. Sequenced here: CD8+ T cells from cultured PBMCs, sampled from culture after CMV antigen stimulation. These receptor sequences come from a human donor in good health (CMV status not recorded). Some clones in this sample may be carry-over from other donors' samples.

The J gene is TRBJ1-1, the V gene TRBV2; D might be TRBD1 (6 bases). The CDR3 is 13 residues long. V was pared by 6 bases and J by 2 bases, with 10 bases between. Germline-derived CDR1 and CDR2 are SNHLY and FYNNEI. The CDR3 DNA reads as TGTGCCAGCAGCTACAGGGATAACACTGAAGCTTTCTTT. The encoded protein is CASSYRDNTEAFF.

The chain links TRBV5-1 to TRBJ1-1, with D perhaps TRBD1 (6 bases). Germline V CDR1 and CDR2: SGHRS, YFSETQ. This CDR3 is 15 amino acids long. The ends were cut back, 2 bases at V and 6 bases at J, with 17 bases in the middle. CDR3 DNA: TGCGCCAGCAGCTTCTACAGGGACCCCCTCGCTGAAGCTTTCTTT. This encodes CASSFYRDPLAEAFF.

This clonotype came up many times. The CDR3 DNA is TGTGCCAGCAGCCTCCTCCAAGAACCGCAAGAGACCCAGTACTTC. Translated, it gives CASSLLQEPQETQYF. The genes are TRBV7-8 and TRBJ2-5; D gene unclear. With 5 bases removed from V and 2 bases from J, the gap between germline ends came to 15 bases. This CDR3 has 15 residues. CDR1 and CDR2 (germline): SGHVS, FQNEAQ.

V and J are TRBV11-2 and TRBJ1-2, with D hard to call. Germline loops: CDR1 SGHAT, CDR2 FQNNGV. There are 16 residues in the CDR3. Trimming cost V 4 bases and J 2 bases, with 17 bases left between them. CDR3 nucleotide sequence: TGTGCCAGCAGCTATTGGACGAGGGAAGGAAACTATGGCTACACCTTC. It is translated as CASSYWTREGNYGYTF.

The V gene is TRBV20-1, the J gene TRBJ2-1, with D perhaps TRBD1 or TRBD2 (5 bases each). CDR3 length: 19 amino acids. V was shortened by 3 bases and J by 6 bases, with 30 bases between the two germline ends. Germline V gene lookup returns CDR1 DFQATT and CDR2 SNEGSKA (reference sequence). The CDR3 here is CSARNALGDLRRGSNEQFF. In DNA form, the CDR3 reads TGCAGTGCTAGGAACGCCCTCGGGGACCTCAGAAGAGGGTCCAATGAGCAGTTCTTC.

This chain links TRBV14 with TRBJ2-3, with a weak D call TRBD2 (5 bases). The CDR3 has 14 residues. V lost 1 base and J 4 bases, leaving 9 bases between the germline ends. The germline V gene has CDR1 SGHDN and CDR2 FVKESK. The CDR3: CASSQGYGADTQYF. Here the CDR3 DNA reads TGTGCCAGCAGCCAAGGATACGGGGCAGATACGCAGTATTTT.

The chain combines TRBV5-6 with TRBJ1-6; 9 bases agree with TRBD1. V lost 2 bases to trimming and J lost 9 bases; unmatched junction nucleotides: 6. This CDR3 is built from 15 residues. Germline V gene data show CDR1 as SGHDT and CDR2 as YYEEEE. The CDR3 DNA sequence: TGTGCCAGCAGCTTAGGGACAGGGATTGCTTCACCCCTCCACTTT. This gives the protein CASSLGTGIASPLHF.

This clonotype showed up just once. The chain joins TRBV6-2 or TRBV6-3 to TRBJ1-2; D remains ambiguous. V was cut by 6 bases and J by 3 bases, with 23 bases left in between. Germline V gene lookup returns CDR1 MNHEY and CDR2 SVGEGT. The CDR3 is made up of 17 amino acids. CDR3 sequence reads: CASSKPPGRLPDYGYTF. CDR3 nucleotide sequence: TGTGCCAGCAGCAAACCTCCCGGACGGCTCCCAGACTATGGCTACACCTTC.

This clonotype has at least ten counts. The chain couples TRBV10-3 to TRBJ1-6; no clear D gene. This CDR3 spans 16 amino acids. The V gene's germline CDR1 is ENHRY and CDR2 SYGVKD. V dropped 0 bases and J dropped 6 bases, with 12 bases sitting between them. CDR3: CAISESWGSGNSPLHF. CDR3 sequence (DNA): TGTGCCATCAGTGAGTCTTGGGGATCTGGTAATTCACCCCTCCACTTT.

This chain links TRBV20-1 with TRBJ2-3; possible D gene TRBD2, 5 bases. Trimming took off 6 bases at V and 3 bases at J, with 19 bases between the two ends. The length of the CDR3 is 15 residues. CDR1 and CDR2 from the germline V gene are DFQATT and SNEGSKA (reference sequence). The CDR3 nucleotides are TGCAGTGCACCCCAACCGGGGTCCGTGACAGATACGCAGTATTTT. Its translation: CSAPQPGSVTDTQYF.

This clonotype has a handful of counts. This chain connects TRBV12-3 or TRBV12-4 to TRBJ1-6; D remains ambiguous. V was cut by 6 bases and J by 6 bases, with 12 bases left in between. The CDR3 runs to 14 residues. CDR3 DNA: TGTGCCAGCAGACTGACGGATGGTAATTCACCCCTCCACTTT. Translating gives CASRLTDGNSPLHF.

The chain joins TRBV7-8 to TRBJ2-5, with D maybe TRBD1 (5 bases). CDR3 length equals 14 residues. CDR1 SGHVS and CDR2 FQNEAQ come from the germline V gene. V gave up 6 bases and J gave up 5 bases, with 16 bases separating them. Here the CDR3 DNA reads TGTGCCAGCAGAACCCTAGGGGTGGAGGAGACCCAGTACTTC. Its translation is CASRTLGVEETQYF.